The rows below give T cell receptor beta chains drawn from one sample of a study of blood T cells in healthy people across ages. TCRdb recomputed calls from the 5' RACE reads with MiXCR, one row per CDR3 protein. The sample consists of 650,000 to 1,000,000 distinct CDR3 sequences, about half of them appearing once. Sample: blood. The receptor source for this set is a man older than 75 in good health. Both conserved end residues are part of each CDR3. Each record gives: clone size, V gene, J gene, D gene, CDR3 DNA, CDR3 protein. D genes are given only for firm matches. Size values are once, few and many counts, or a class for expanded clones, and some rows have none.

-	TRBV20-1	TRBJ2-3	TRBD2	TGCAGTGCTAGTGAGCGGGAGGGTAACACAGATATGCAGTATTTT	CSASEREGNTDMQYF
-	TRBV19	TRBJ2-7	-	TGTGCCAGTCAATTGGACGGAGCGGGTAACTACGAGCAGTACTTC	CASQLDGAGNYEQYF
-	TRBV2	TRBJ1-2	-	TGTGCCAGCAGTTATAGCGACGGCATCCACGTCTACACCTTC	CASSYSDGIHVYTF
few	TRBV12-3/TRBV12-4	TRBJ2-1	-	TGTGCCAGCACCTTGCACCGGACCCCGCAGTTCTTC	CASTLHRTPQFF
-	TRBV7-2	TRBJ2-1	TRBD2	TGTGCCAGCAGCCCCACTAGCGGGGGGGTATACAATGAGCAGTTCTTC	CASSPTSGGVYNEQFF
-	TRBV29-1	TRBJ2-2	TRBD1	TGCAGCGTCGAGGGACAGGAGAACACCGGGGAGCTGTTTTTT	CSVEGQENTGELFF
few	TRBV28	TRBJ2-2	-	TGTGCCACTACCCGAGGACAAAACACCGGGGAGCTGTTTTTT	CATTRGQNTGELFF
-	TRBV7-2	TRBJ1-2	-	TGTGCCAGCAGCTTTAATGAGGGGGGACTTTACTATGGCTACACCTTC	CASSFNEGGLYYGYTF
-	TRBV27	TRBJ2-5	-	TGTGCCAGCAGTCCCAACGCCTGGGAGCAGTACTTC	CASSPNAWEQYF
few	TRBV7-9	TRBJ2-1	TRBD2	TGTGCCAGCAGCAATAGCGGGAGGCCCTACAATGAGCAGTTCTTC	CASSNSGRPYNEQFF
-	TRBV6-6	TRBJ1-5	-	TGTGCCAGCGGAGACTCCACTCTGAATCGGCCCCAGCATTTT	CASGDSTLNRPQHF
-	TRBV30	TRBJ1-1	-	TGTGCCTGGAGATGGGGGGCTGAAGCTTTCTTT	CAWRWGAEAFF
-	TRBV5-5	TRBJ2-1	-	TGTGCCAGCAGCTTGGCCCATGGACAGAGGGCATTAGAGCAGTTCTTC	CASSLAHGQRALEQFF
few	TRBV5-1	TRBJ2-7	TRBD1	TGCGCCAGCAGTAAGACAGGGACCTTCCTAGAGGAGCAGTACTTC	CASSKTGTFLEEQYF
-	TRBV10-3	TRBJ2-5	TRBD2	TGTGCCACCTCACGGGAGGGGTGGGTAGAGACCCAGTACTTC	CATSREGWVETQYF
few	TRBV29-1	TRBJ2-7	TRBD2	TGCAGCTGTTCATTTGCGGGAGGATCCTACGAGCAGTACTTC	CSCSFAGGSYEQYF
-	TRBV7-2	TRBJ2-5	-	TGTGCCAGCAGCTGGGCACGGGAGACCCAGTACTTC	CASSWARETQYF
once	TRBV20-1	TRBJ2-5	TRBD2	TGCAGTGCAGGGGGACTAGCGGGAACCAAGCAGTACTTC	CSAGGLAGTKQYF
-	TRBV9	TRBJ2-2	-	TGTGCCAGCAGCGTAGGACGGGAGCTGTTTTTT	CASSVGRELFF
-	TRBV6-6	TRBJ2-7	TRBD2	TGTGCCAGCAGTTCACTAGCGGGAGGGTACAATGAGCAGTACTTC	CASSSLAGGYNEQYF
-	TRBV5-5	TRBJ2-5	-	TGTGCCAGCAGCAATGCCGGGACGGCCGATCTTCAAGAGACCCAGTACTTC	CASSNAGTADLQETQYF
-	TRBV29-1	TRBJ2-3	TRBD1	TGCAGCGTTGCACAGGGGAGCACAGATACGCAGTATTTT	CSVAQGSTDTQYF
once	TRBV24-1	TRBJ2-1	-	TGTGCCACCAGTGACACAATCAGCAATGAGCAGTTCTTC	CATSDTISNEQFF
few	TRBV28	TRBJ2-7	TRBD1	TGTGCCAGCAGTTTGAGGACAGGGGGCTTCTACGAGCAGTACTTC	CASSLRTGGFYEQYF
few	TRBV11-2	TRBJ1-2	TRBD1	TGTGCCAGCAGCTTAGAGGCAGGGGGCGGCTACACCTTC	CASSLEAGGGYTF
-	TRBV7-9	TRBJ2-3	-	TGTGCCAGCGGTCGGGAACTAGATACGCAGTATTTT	CASGRELDTQYF
few	TRBV7-2	TRBJ2-5	TRBD2	TGTGCCAGCAGCGCGAGGACTAGCGGGGGGATAGAGACCCAGTACTTC	CASSARTSGGIETQYF
-	TRBV7-2	TRBJ1-1	-	TGTGCCAGCAGCCCACCCGGGACGATCAACACTGAAGTTTTCTTT	CASSPPGTINTEVFF
-	TRBV10-2	TRBJ2-7	TRBD2	TGCGCCAGCAGTGAGGCGGGAGGGTGGTCCTACGAGCAGTACTTC	CASSEAGGWSYEQYF
-	TRBV20-1	TRBJ2-4	-	TGCAGTGCCCGGCGGTCGGGACCGAGGGAAAACATTCAGTACTTC	CSARRSGPRENIQYF